These 21 T cell receptor beta chains share one sample of origin, sequenced in a study of a mutant IDH1 vaccine in newly diagnosed glioma. Clones were sequenced by immunoSEQ multiplex PCR, and TCRdb holds only the in-frame ones, with some missing. This table holds 100,000 to 120,000 clones, about nine tenths found once. Their antigen targets remain unknown. This sample's time point: week 11, during vaccination. Vaccine doses each comprised 300 ug of mutant IDH1 20-mer peptide, with topical imiquimod. The sample here was PBMCs, taken from a glioma patient whose treatment included an IDH1 peptide vaccine. The source of these receptors is a woman in her fifties or sixties with glioma.

V is TRBV18 and J is TRBJ2-5; the match to TRBD2 covers 8 bases. Looked up from germline, CDR1 is KGHSH and CDR2 is LQKENI. Unmatched junction bases numbered 5, after V lost 3 bases and J lost 2 bases. The CDR3 totals 15 residues. The CDR3 DNA sequence: TGTGCCAGCTCACCTGCTGCGGGGGGACAAGAGACCCAGTACTTC. Translated, it gives CASSPAAGGQETQYF.

The genes are TRBV5-1 and TRBJ2-5; D not certain. The end of the DNA is better explained by TRBJ2-7, so the J call may be wrong. The CDR3 length is 14 residues. CDR1 is SGHRS and CDR2 is YFSETQ in the germline V gene. CDR3 region: CASSLDPESYEQYF. CDR3 coding DNA: TGCGCCAGCAGCTTGGATCCGGAATCCTACGAGCAGTACTTC.

This chain joins TRBV12-5 and TRBJ2-7, with a tentative D call TRBD2 (6 bases). The CDR3 has 13 residues. Germline V gene lookup returns CDR1 LGHNT and CDR2 FRNRAP. The V end was cut by 6 bases, the J end by 0 bases, with 9 bases between. The CDR3 nucleotides read TGTGCTAGTGGAAGCGGGTTCTCCTACGAGCAGTACTTC. It is translated as CASGSGFSYEQYF.

The rearrangement links TRBV14 to TRBJ2-4, with D possibly TRBD2 on 6 matching bases. The CDR3 sequence is 13 residues long. Trimming left V 1 base short and J 13 bases short, with 14 bases between. Germline-derived CDR1 and CDR2 are SGHDN and FVKESK. CDR3 in DNA: TGTGCCAGCAGCCAAGGCGGAGGGCCCCGCCAGTACTTC. This gives the protein CASSQGGGPRQYF.

V usage is TRBV5-1 and J usage is TRBJ2-7; possibly TRBD2 for D (6 bases). The CDR3 runs 13 residues. The germline V and J ends were trimmed by 3 bases and 6 bases, with 13 bases remaining between them. CDR1 SGHRS and CDR2 YFSETQ come from the germline V gene. The CDR3 loop reads CASSWDSSAEQYF. DNA for the CDR3: TGCGCCAGCAGCTGGGACTCCTCGGCCGAGCAGTACTTC.

The chain employs TRBV9 and TRBJ1-5; a weak D match, TRBD1 (5 bases). The germline V and J ends were trimmed by 0 bases and 0 bases, with 19 bases remaining between them. The CDR3 consists of 19 residues. Germline assignment: CDR1 SGDLS and CDR2 YYNGEE. The CDR3 here is CASSVATIGDFLSNQPQHF. CDR3 nucleotide sequence: TGTGCCAGCAGCGTAGCTACGATTGGGGACTTCCTTAGCAATCAGCCCCAGCATTTT.

The chain recombines TRBV28 with TRBJ1-1; D is unresolved. The CDR3 loop spans 11 amino acids. The V and J ends lost 3 bases and 3 bases respectively, with 2 bases between them. Germline CDR1 MDHEN, CDR2 SYDVKM. CDR3 bases: TGTGCCAGCAGTTTTTACACTGAAGCTTTCTTT. This gives the protein CASSFYTEAFF. The full variable domain, in which reference TRBV28 and TRBJ1-1 provide the parts outside the CDR3, is DVKVTQSSRYLVKRTGEKVFLECVQDMDHENMFWYRQDPGLGLRLIYFSYDVKMKEKGDIPEGYSVSREKKERFSLILESASTNQTSMYLCASSFYTEAFFGQGTRLTVV.

This clone was detected only once. The chain joins TRBV6-6 to TRBJ1-2; no definite D call. Germline assignment: CDR1 MNHNY and CDR2 SVGAGI (reference sequence). The CDR3 runs to 16 residues. V lost 10 bases to trimming and J lost 4 bases, with 25 bases between them. The CDR3 DNA is TGTGCCACCCAGGAGGTTTCCGCGGGAGGGTTCTATGGCTACACCTTC. Translating it yields CATQEVSAGGFYGYTF.

This rearrangement joins TRBV9 to TRBJ1-1; 9 bases agree with TRBD1. This CDR3 comprises 14 residues. Looked up from germline, CDR1 is SGDLS and CDR2 is YYNGEE. The J segment lost 5 bases and the V segment lost 3 bases, leaving 5 bases of the junction unmatched. The CDR3 protein is CASSAMGQGTEAFF. DNA of the CDR3: TGTGCCAGCAGCGCGATGGGACAGGGAACTGAAGCTTTCTTT. The full variable domain, rest sourced from reference TRBV9 and TRBJ1-1, is DSGVTQTPKHLITATGQRVTLRCSPRSGDLSVYWYQQSLDQGLQFLIQYYNGEERAKGNILERFSAQQFPDLHSELNLSSLELGDSALYFCASSAMGQGTEAFFGQGTRLTVV.

The table lists this clone with a count of one. The rearrangement links TRBV19 to TRBJ1-5, with D tentatively TRBD1 (6 bases). V was clipped by 7 bases and J by 7 bases, with 20 bases between them. The CDR3 covers 15 residues. Germline V CDR1 and CDR2: LNHDA, SQIVND (reference sequence). The CDR3 protein is CASNSRVGQRQPQHF. CDR3 DNA sequence: TGTGCCAGTAATTCCAGGGTAGGACAGAGGCAGCCCCAGCATTTT.

This clone was recorded a few times. CDR3 loop: CASSPGGARTEAFF. Here the CDR3 DNA reads TGTGCCAGCTCACCAGGGGGGGCGCGCACTGAAGCTTTCTTT. The chain joins TRBV18 to TRBJ1-1; a possible D gene is TRBD1 (6 bases). In germline, CDR1 is KGHSH, CDR2 LQKENI. CDR3 length: 14 amino acids. The germline V and J ends were trimmed by 2 bases and 4 bases, with 11 bases remaining between them.

CDR3 coding DNA: TGTGCCAGCAGTTTATCAACAACCGGGACGACGGGTAGCTACACCTTC. It specifies CASSLSTTGTTGSYTF. This chain links TRBV28 with TRBJ1-2; tentatively, D is TRBD1 (5 bases). Germline values: CDR1 MDHEN, CDR2 SYDVKM. V was clipped by 1 base and J by 9 bases, with 21 bases between them. The CDR3 covers 16 residues.

The genes are TRBV6-1 and TRBJ1-1; D possibly corresponds to TRBD1 (6 bases). Trimming removed 4 bases from V and 5 bases from J, with 20 bases in between. CDR1 and CDR2 from the germline V gene are MNHNS and SASEGT. The CDR3 has 16 residues. CDR3 amino acids: CASSARGGVGATEAFF. The DNA of the CDR3 is TGTGCCAGCAGTGCCCGAGGGGGGGTAGGGGCTACTGAAGCTTTCTTT.

V usage is TRBV5-1 and J usage is TRBJ2-7; TRBD1 matches at 10 bases. The CDR3 length is 16 residues. The germline V gene encodes CDR1 SGHRS and CDR2 YFSETQ. Trimming at V came to 0 bases and at J to 7 bases, leaving 10 bases not matched to a gene. In nucleotides, the CDR3 is TGCGCCAGCAGCTTGGGACAGGGGGCAGAGGGCGGGGAGCAGTACTTC. As protein: CASSLGQGAEGGEQYF.

The chain has TRBV11-1 and TRBJ1-1; D unresolved. Germline loops: CDR1 SGHAT, CDR2 FQDESV (reference sequence). This CDR3 contains 11 residues. Trimming stripped 3 bases from V and 7 bases from J, with 6 bases between. The CDR3 here is CASSLTVEAFF. CDR3 nucleotide sequence: TGTGCCAGCAGCTTGACGGTTGAAGCTTTCTTT.

This clone came up once. The rearrangement uses TRBV28 and TRBJ2-5; perhaps TRBD1 as D (5 bases). Germline lookup yields CDR1 MDHEN and CDR2 SYDVKM. The CDR3 loop spans 14 amino acids. V was clipped by 2 bases and J by 3 bases, with 10 bases between them. In nucleotides, the CDR3 is TGTGCCAGCAGTTTAAGGGGTCGTGAAGAGACCCAGTACTTC. Its protein product is CASSLRGREETQYF.

This sequence joins TRBV9 and TRBJ2-2; 12 bases line up with TRBD2. CDR1 SGDLS and CDR2 YYNGEE come from the germline V gene. The CDR3 loop spans 15 amino acids. With 4 bases clipped from V and 6 bases from J, the junction kept 4 bases outside the gene matches. In DNA, the CDR3 is TGTGCCAGCAGCCGGACTAGCGGGACCCCCGGGGAGCTGTTTTTT. It codes for CASSRTSGTPGELFF.

The CDR3 protein is CASVVSSYNSPLHF. The CDR3 nucleotides read TGTGCCAGCGTAGTTAGCTCCTATAATTCACCCCTCCACTTT. This chain uses TRBV28 with TRBJ1-6; D uncertain. The CDR3 is 14 residues long. Germline assignment: CDR1 MDHEN and CDR2 SYDVKM. Trimming removed 8 bases from V and 0 bases from J, with 8 bases in between.

The V and J genes are TRBV29-1 and TRBJ2-7; D ambiguous. V lost 5 bases, J lost 4 bases, and 9 bases lay in between. The CDR3 is made up of 11 amino acids. From germline, CDR1 is SQVTM and CDR2 ANQGSEA. CDR3 coding DNA: TGCAGCGTTTATTCAGCGTACGAGCAGTACTTC. Its protein product is CSVYSAYEQYF.

This sequence joins TRBV6-5 and TRBJ2-5, with a tentative D call TRBD2 (5 bases). This CDR3 is 12 amino acids long. Trimming left V 5 bases short and J 4 bases short, with 8 bases between. Germline V gene sequence: CDR1 MNHEY, CDR2 SVGAGI. CDR3 protein: CASSLEGETQYF. CDR3 DNA sequence: TGTGCCAGCAGTCTCGAGGGAGAGACCCAGTACTTC.

CDR3 region: CASSLRDRLNTEAFF. CDR3 nucleotide sequence: TGTGCCAGCAGCCTCCGGGACAGGCTGAACACTGAAGCTTTCTTT. The V gene is TRBV7-8, the J gene TRBJ1-1; TRBD1 matches at 8 bases. CDR1 and CDR2 (germline): SGHVS, FQNEAQ. The CDR3 runs to 15 residues. V lost 5 bases, J lost 0 bases, and 5 bases stayed unmatched. The full variable domain, in which reference TRBV7-8 and TRBJ1-1 provide the parts outside the CDR3, is GAGVSQSPRYKVAKRGQDVALRCDPISGHVSLFWYQQALGQGPEFLTYFQNEAQLDKSGLPSDRFFAERPEGSVSTLKIQRTQQEDSAVYLCASSLRDRLNTEAFFGQGTRLTVV.